Each of the 2 T cell receptor beta chains below was sequenced from the same sample in a study of blood T cells in healthy people across ages. Primed by a sample-barcoded 5' primer and a J-beta primer mix, a second PCR proceeded for about 6 to 11 cycles. A single record per CDR3 protein comes from TCRdb applying MiXCR to the 5' RACE reads. Altogether 700,000 to 850,000 distinct CDR3 sequences are present, 53% being singletons, with the ten largest covering around 40%. The sample was blood. All receptors come from a man at least 80 years old in good health.

The rearrangement links TRBV3-1 to TRBJ1-2; D is ambiguous. The V and J ends lost 0 bases and 6 bases respectively, with 8 bases between them. CDR1 is LGHDT, CDR2 YNNKEL, per germline (reference sequence). This CDR3 has 13 residues. The CDR3 spells CASSQDVGDGYTF. In nucleotides, the CDR3 is TGTGCCAGCAGCCAAGATGTCGGGGATGGCTACACCTTC.

The V gene is TRBV6-5, the J gene TRBJ2-1; D may be TRBD1 (5 bases). The CDR3 is made up of 13 amino acids. V lost 7 bases and J lost 7, with 14 bases in between. CDR1 is MNHEY and CDR2 is SVGAGI in the germline V gene. CDR3 nucleotide sequence: TGTGCCAGCACCGGCAGGGATAGGAATGAGCAGTTCTTC. Translated, it gives CASTGRDRNEQFF.